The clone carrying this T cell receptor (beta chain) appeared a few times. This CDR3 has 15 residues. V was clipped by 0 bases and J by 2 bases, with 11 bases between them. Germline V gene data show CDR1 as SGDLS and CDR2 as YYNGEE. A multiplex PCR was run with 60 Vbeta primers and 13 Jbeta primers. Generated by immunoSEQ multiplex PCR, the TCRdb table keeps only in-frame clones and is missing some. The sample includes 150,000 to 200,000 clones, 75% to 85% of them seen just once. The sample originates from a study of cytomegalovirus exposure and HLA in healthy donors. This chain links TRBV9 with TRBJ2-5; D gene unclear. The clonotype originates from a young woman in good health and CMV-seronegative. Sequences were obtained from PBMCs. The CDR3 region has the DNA TGTGCCAGCAGCGTAGGAGTGATTAAGCAAGAGACCCAGTACTTC. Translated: CASSVGVIKQETQYF.